A selection of T cell receptor beta chains follows, all from one sample in a study of T cell responses to AZD1222 COVID-19 vaccine. The data were produced by immunoSEQ multiplex PCR, yet TCRdb's version contains in-frame clones alone and is incomplete. Of around 120,000 clones listed, almost 95% are singletons. This specimen was peripheral blood, taken 28 days after the second AZD1222 dose. These receptors originate from an adult who received the AZD1222 COVID-19 vaccine. Both conserved end residues are part of each CDR3. A D gene is named only where the DNA matches it firmly. The size of a clone is reported for some rows only, either as once, few or many, or as a class for expanded clones.

v_gene	j_gene	abundance	d_gene	CDR3aa	CDR3nt
TRBV27	TRBJ1-4	NA	TRBD1	CASSQRTGLGEKLFF	TGTGCCAGCAGCCAGAGGACAGGTTTGGGAGAAAAACTGTTTTTT
TRBV9	TRBJ1-3	NA	NA	CASSVAEGNTIYF	TGTGCCAGCAGCGTAGCTGAGGGAAACACCATATATTTT
TRBV30	TRBJ1-2	NA	NA	CAWSEWPVGGYTF	TGTGCCTGGAGTGAGTGGCCCGTTGGGGGCTACACCTTC
TRBV2	TRBJ1-5	NA	NA	CASSELGNQPQHF	TGTGCCAGCAGTGAGTTAGGCAATCAGCCCCAGCATTTT
TRBV11-1	TRBJ2-7	NA	NA	CASSLVVLGEQYF	TGTGCCAGCAGCTTAGTGGTCCTCGGCGAGCAGTACTTC
TRBV28	TRBJ2-3	NA	TRBD1	CASIKVFGGQASADTQYF	TGTGCCAGCATTAAAGTTTTTGGGGGACAGGCCTCCGCAGATACGCAGTATTTT
TRBV10-3	TRBJ1-2	once	NA	CAIGNEDRSYGYTF	TGTGCCATCGGGAACGAGGACAGATCCTATGGCTACACCTTC
TRBV2	TRBJ1-5	NA	TRBD1	CASSDWGLGQGSNQPQHF	TGTGCCAGCAGTGATTGGGGGCTTGGACAGGGCTCCAATCAGCCCCAGCATTTT
TRBV5-4	TRBJ2-3	NA	NA	CASMRPGGTDTQYF	TGTGCCAGCATGCGACCTGGGGGGACAGATACGCAGTATTTT
TRBV6-1	TRBJ2-2	NA	NA	CASSERQNTGELFF	TGTGCCAGCAGTGAACGACAGAACACCGGGGAGCTGTTTTTT
TRBV27	TRBJ1-1	NA	NA	CASSLTRETEAFF	TGTGCCAGCAGTTTGACTCGGGAAACTGAAGCTTTCTTT
TRBV6-4	TRBJ2-3	NA	TRBD2	CASSPRAGESDTQYF	TGTGCCAGCAGCCCGAGAGCGGGAGAGTCAGATACGCAGTATTTT
TRBV5-1	TRBJ2-1	NA	TRBD1	CASSLPGQGNEQFF	TGCGCCAGCAGCTTACCGGGACAGGGGAATGAGCAGTTCTTC
TRBV6-5	TRBJ1-1	NA	NA	CASSYSAGLNTEAFF	TGTGCCAGCAGTTACTCGGCAGGGTTGAACACTGAAGCTTTCTTT
TRBV4-1	TRBJ1-2	NA	NA	CASSQDRRGYTF	TGCGCCAGCAGCCAAGATCGGCGGGGCTACACCTTC
TRBV6-5	TRBJ2-7	NA	TRBD1	CASSRDRDSSYEQYF	TGTGCCAGCAGCCGGGACAGGGATTCGTCCTACGAGCAGTACTTC
TRBV27	TRBJ2-7	NA	TRBD2	CASSLLAGLVSYEQYF	TGTGCCAGCAGTTTACTAGCGGGCCTCGTCTCCTACGAGCAGTACTTC
TRBV2	TRBJ1-1	NA	NA	CASNSRLGTEAFF	TGTGCCAGCAACTCCAGGCTGGGTACTGAAGCTTTCTTT
TRBV29-1	TRBJ2-7	NA	NA	CSVRSPSYEQYF	TGCAGCGTTAGAAGCCCCTCCTACGAGCAGTACTTC
TRBV7-2	TRBJ1-4	NA	NA	CASSLYGGVGVLFF	TGTGCCAGCAGCTTATACGGGGGCGTTGGGGTACTGTTTTTT
TRBV5-1	TRBJ2-7	few	NA	CASSPQADYSYEQYF	TGCGCCAGCAGCCCACAGGCAGATTATTCCTACGAGCAGTACTTC
TRBV29-1	TRBJ2-1	NA	TRBD2	CSVEVTSGRLSNEQFF	TGCAGCGTTGAGGTTACTAGCGGGAGGTTGTCAAATGAGCAGTTCTTC
TRBV5-4	TRBJ1-5	NA	TRBD1	CASSMGQGTGQPQHF	TGTGCCAGCAGCATGGGACAGGGGACAGGTCAGCCCCAGCATTTT
TRBV10-3	TRBJ1-5	NA	NA	CAISDEGQPQHF	TGTGCCATCAGTGATGAAGGACAGCCCCAGCATTTT
TRBV28	TRBJ1-6	NA	TRBD1	CASSLEQGGSPLHF	TGTGCCAGCAGTTTAGAACAGGGGGGTTCACCCCTCCACTTT
TRBV25-1	TRBJ1-1	NA	NA	CASSEGGEGRNTEAFF	TGTGCCAGCAGTGAAGGGGGGGAGGGTAGAAACACTGAAGCTTTCTTT
TRBV10-1	TRBJ2-2	NA	TRBD2	CASSEVAGQRELFF	TGCGCCAGCAGTGAGGTAGCGGGACAAAGGGAGCTGTTTTTT
TRBV20-1	TRBJ2-6	NA	TRBD1	CSASNGARQGTRANVLTF	TGCAGTGCTAGTAACGGGGCCAGACAGGGAACGCGGGCCAACGTCCTGACTTTC
TRBV18	TRBJ2-1	NA	NA	CASSPRGDEQFF	TGTGCCAGCTCACCACGGGGCGATGAGCAGTTCTTC
TRBV30	TRBJ2-5	NA	NA	CAWSLGGGQETQYF	TGTGCCTGGAGTTTGGGGGGAGGCCAAGAGACCCAGTACTTC
TRBV18	TRBJ2-7	NA	TRBD1	CASSRDSSSYEQYF	TGTGCCAGCTCACGGGACAGCAGCTCCTACGAGCAGTACTTC